The T cell receptor (beta chain) under discussion was sequenced for a study of blood T cell repertoires in COVID-19. Generated by immunoSEQ multiplex PCR, the TCRdb table keeps only in-frame clones and is missing some. Of 8,000 to 8,500 clones listed, 80% to 90% are singletons. The CDR3 totals 15 residues. V was trimmed by 0 bases and J by 3 bases, leaving 8 bases between them. Germline V lookup: CDR1 MNHNS, CDR2 SASEGT. The clonotype originates from a human donor in a cohort sampled during active COVID-19. The source material was peripheral blood. The chain is built from TRBV6-1 and TRBJ2-2; D is perhaps TRBD1 (6 bases). CDR3 sequence: CASSEATGYTGELFF. In DNA, the CDR3 is TGTGCCAGCAGTGAAGCAACAGGGTACACCGGGGAGCTGTTTTTT.